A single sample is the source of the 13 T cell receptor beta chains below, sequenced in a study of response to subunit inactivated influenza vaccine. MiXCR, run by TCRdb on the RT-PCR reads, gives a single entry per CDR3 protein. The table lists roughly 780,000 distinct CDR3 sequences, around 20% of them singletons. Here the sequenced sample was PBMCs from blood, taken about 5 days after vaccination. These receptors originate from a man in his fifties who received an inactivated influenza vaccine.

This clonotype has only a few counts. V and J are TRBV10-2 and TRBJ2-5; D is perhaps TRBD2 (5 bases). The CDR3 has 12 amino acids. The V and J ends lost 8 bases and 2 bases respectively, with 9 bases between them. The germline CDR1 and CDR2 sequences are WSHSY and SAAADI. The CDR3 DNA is TGCGCCAGCGCCGAGGGACAAGAGACCCAGTACTTC. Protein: CASAEGQETQYF.

The CDR3 bases are TGCGCCAGCAGCCAATGGGGCGGCGGCGGGGAGCTGTTTTTT. This codes for CASSQWGGGGELFF. The chain links TRBV4-3 to TRBJ2-2, with D possibly matching TRBD1 (5 bases). The CDR3 length is 14 residues. Trimming shortened V by 2 bases and J by 7 bases, and 11 bases separated the two germline ends. Germline loops: CDR1 LGHNA, CDR2 YSLEER.

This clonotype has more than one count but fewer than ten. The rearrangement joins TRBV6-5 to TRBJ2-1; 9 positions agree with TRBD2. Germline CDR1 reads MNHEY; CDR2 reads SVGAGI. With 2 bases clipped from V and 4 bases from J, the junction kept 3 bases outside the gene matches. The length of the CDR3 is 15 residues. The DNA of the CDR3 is TGTGCCAGCAGTTACGCGGGAGGGAGGTACAATGAGCAGTTCTTC. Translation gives CASSYAGGRYNEQFF.

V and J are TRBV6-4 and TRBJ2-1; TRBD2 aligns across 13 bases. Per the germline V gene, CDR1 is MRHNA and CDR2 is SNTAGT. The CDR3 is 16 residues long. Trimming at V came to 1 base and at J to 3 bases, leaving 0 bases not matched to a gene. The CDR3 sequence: CASSDWTSGGYNEQFF. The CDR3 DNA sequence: TGTGCCAGCAGTGACTGGACTAGCGGGGGCTACAATGAGCAGTTCTTC.

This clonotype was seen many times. The CDR3 spells CASSEGTGLGYTF. The CDR3 DNA reads as TGTGCCAGCAGTGAAGGGACCGGGTTGGGCTACACCTTC. This chain connects TRBV6-1 to TRBJ1-2; D is uncertain. Germline CDR1 and CDR2: MNHNS and SASEGT. V was clipped by 1 base and J by 8 bases, with 11 bases between them. The CDR3 sequence is 13 residues long.

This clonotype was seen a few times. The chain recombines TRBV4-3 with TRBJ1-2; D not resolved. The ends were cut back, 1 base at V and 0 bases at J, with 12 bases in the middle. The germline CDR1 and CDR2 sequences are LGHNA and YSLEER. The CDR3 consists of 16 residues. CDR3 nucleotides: TGCGCCAGCAGCCAAGGGAACCGCGCAGCTAACTATGGCTACACCTTC. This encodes CASSQGNRAANYGYTF.

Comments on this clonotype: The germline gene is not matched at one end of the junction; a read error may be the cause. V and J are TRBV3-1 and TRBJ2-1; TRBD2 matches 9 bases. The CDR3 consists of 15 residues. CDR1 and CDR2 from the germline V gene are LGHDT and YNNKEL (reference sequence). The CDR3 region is CASSQDLAGNPEQFF. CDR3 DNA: TGCGCCAGCAGCCAAGATCTAGCGGGGAATCCTGAGCAGTTCTTC.

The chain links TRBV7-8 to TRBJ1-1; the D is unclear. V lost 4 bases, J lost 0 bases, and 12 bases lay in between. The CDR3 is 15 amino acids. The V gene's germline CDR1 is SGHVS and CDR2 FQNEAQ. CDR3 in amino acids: CASSSPTPMNTEAFF. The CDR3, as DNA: TGTGCCAGCAGCTCCCCGACCCCGATGAACACTGAAGCTTTCTTT.

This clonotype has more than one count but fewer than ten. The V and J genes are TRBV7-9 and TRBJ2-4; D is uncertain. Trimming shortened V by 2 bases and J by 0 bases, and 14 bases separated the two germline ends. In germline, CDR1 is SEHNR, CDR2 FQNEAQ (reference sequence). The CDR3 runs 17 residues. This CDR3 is CASSLLSGDTAKNIQYF. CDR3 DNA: TGTGCCAGCAGCTTACTTTCGGGCGACACAGCCAAAAACATTCAGTACTTC.

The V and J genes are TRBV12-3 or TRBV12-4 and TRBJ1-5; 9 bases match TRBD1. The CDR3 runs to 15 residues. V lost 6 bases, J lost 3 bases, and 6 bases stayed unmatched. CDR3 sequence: CASSLTGGFNQPQHF. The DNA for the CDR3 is TGTGCCAGCAGCCTGACAGGGGGTTTCAATCAGCCCCAGCATTTT.

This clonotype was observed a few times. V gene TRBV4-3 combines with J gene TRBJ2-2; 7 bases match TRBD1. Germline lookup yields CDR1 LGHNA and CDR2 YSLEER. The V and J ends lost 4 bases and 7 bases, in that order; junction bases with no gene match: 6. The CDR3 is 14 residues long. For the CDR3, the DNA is TGCGCCAGCAGCCTGATGACAGGGAACGGGGAGCTGTTTTTT. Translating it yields CASSLMTGNGELFF.

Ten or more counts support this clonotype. CDR3 in amino acids: CASSLGSTTDTQYF. Here the CDR3 DNA reads TGTGCCAGCAGTTTAGGCTCCACGACAGATACGCAGTATTTT. This chain links TRBV12-3 or TRBV12-4 with TRBJ2-3; D not certain. V dropped 1 base and J dropped 3 bases, with 8 bases sitting between them. The length of the CDR3 is 14 residues.

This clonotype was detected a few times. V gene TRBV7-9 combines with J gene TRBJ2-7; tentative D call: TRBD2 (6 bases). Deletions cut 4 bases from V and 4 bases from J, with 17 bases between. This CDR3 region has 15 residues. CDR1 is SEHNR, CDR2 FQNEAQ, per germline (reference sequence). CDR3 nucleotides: TGTGCCAGCAGCTCATCCTCGGGGACTTATTACGAGCAGTACTTC. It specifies CASSSSSGTYYEQYF.